The 32 T cell receptor beta chains reported below all come from one sample, sequenced in a study of regulatory T cells in long-lasting Graves disease. Time point denoted: persistent/refractory GD, antithyroid drugs over 5 years with positive TRAb. Generation of the TCR library employed RNA extracted from PBMCs. Both iRepertoire HTBI primers and Arm-PCR of CDR3 regions were used to build the TCR beta libraries. In TCRdb, the multiplex PCR reads were re-called with MiXCR into one record per CDR3 protein. The table has around 400,000 distinct CDR3 sequences, roughly a fifth seen once. The starting material was peripheral blood mononuclear cells (PBMCs), obtained when the disease was refractory, from a patient treated with antithyroid drugs. The receptors originated from a female donor with Graves disease.

The sample holds many counts of this clonotype. This chain uses TRBV5-6 with TRBJ2-5; D is undetermined. V was cut by 1 base and J by 2 bases, with 6 bases left in between. CDR1 and CDR2 (germline): SGHDT, YYEEEE. The CDR3 is 13 amino acids. CDR3 in DNA: TGTGCCAGCAGCTTGAGGTATCAAGAGACCCAGTACTTC. The encoded protein is CASSLRYQETQYF.

Many counts were recorded for this clonotype. This sequence joins TRBV20-1 and TRBJ2-7, with 7 nucleotides matching TRBD2. The CDR3 consists of 14 residues. Germline CDR1 reads DFQATT; CDR2 reads SNEGSKA (reference sequence). The V and J ends lost 3 bases and 0 bases, in that order; junction bases with no gene match: 5. In DNA form, the CDR3 reads TGCAGTGCTAGGGCTGGCGGGAGCTCCTACGAGCAGTACTTC. It is translated as CSARAGGSSYEQYF.

A few counts support this clonotype. The rearrangement links TRBV29-1 to TRBJ1-3, with a weak D call TRBD1 (5 bases). CDR1 is SQVTM, CDR2 ANQGSEA, per germline. V lost 0 bases and J lost 2, with 8 bases in between. The CDR3 is made up of 14 amino acids. As DNA, the CDR3 is TGCAGCGTTGAAGATCGGACAACTGGAAACACCATATATTTT. Its protein is CSVEDRTTGNTIYF.

This clonotype was picked up a small number of times. The gene calls are TRBV9 and TRBJ2-2; D perhaps matches TRBD1 (5 bases). Germline loops: CDR1 SGDLS, CDR2 YYNGEE. V lost 4 bases and J lost 5, with 9 bases in between. CDR3 size: 13 residues. The CDR3 spells CASSIDRTGELFF. The CDR3 DNA reads TGTGCCAGCAGCATTGACAGAACCGGGGAGCTGTTTTTT.

Ten or more counts support this clonotype. This sequence joins TRBV28 and TRBJ1-1; D unclear. Germline CDR1 and CDR2: MDHEN and SYDVKM. The germline V and J ends were trimmed by 7 bases and 4 bases, with 10 bases remaining between them. This CDR3 spans 12 amino acids. The chain's CDR3 is CASIFEGTEAFF. DNA of the CDR3: TGTGCCAGCATCTTCGAGGGCACTGAAGCTTTCTTT. The complete variable domain, with remaining parts taken from reference TRBV28 and TRBJ1-1, reads DVKVTQSSRYLVKRTGEKVFLECVQDMDHENMFWYRQDPGLGLRLIYFSYDVKMKEKGDIPEGYSVSREKKERFSLILESASTNQTSMYLCASIFEGTEAFFGQGTRLTVV.

This clonotype was detected only a few times. No DNA is shown, since the ends of the CDR3 on it are uncertain; the CDR3 is the one TCRdb lists. The chain carries TRBV5-1 and TRBJ1-6; the D call of TRBD1 is as the table states it, not checked on the DNA. The CDR3 spans 15 amino acids, including both terminal residues. CDR1 and CDR2 (germline): SGHRS, YFSETQ. CDR3 sequence reads: CASSFSGQANSPLHF.

This clonotype was detected ten times or more. J is TRBJ1-2 and V is TRBV20-1, with D hard to call. This CDR3 contains 12 residues. V was shortened by 6 bases and J by 5 bases, with 13 bases between the two germline ends. Germline CDR1 and CDR2: DFQATT and SNEGSKA (reference sequence). The CDR3 bases are TGCAGTGCCCCCCATCTACGGTATGGCTACACCTTC. Translating it yields CSAPHLRYGYTF.

In this sample, this clonotype turned up many times. V usage is TRBV27 and J usage is TRBJ1-4, with 9 bases lining up with TRBD1. V shed 2 bases and J 5 bases; nucleotides not matched to a gene: 6. The germline V gene encodes CDR1 MNHEY and CDR2 SMNVEV (reference sequence). CDR3 length: 16 amino acids. The CDR3 here is CASSLGTGTLNEKLFF. The CDR3 DNA follows: TGTGCCAGCAGTTTAGGGACAGGGACCCTAAATGAAAAACTGTTTTTT.

The J gene is TRBJ2-1, the V gene TRBV27; 7 bases are a match to TRBD2. With 3 bases clipped from V and 6 bases from J, the junction kept 5 bases outside the gene matches. The CDR3 loop spans 14 amino acids. Germline CDR1 reads MNHEY; CDR2 reads SMNVEV (reference sequence). CDR3 in amino acids: CASSFGLVVNEQFF. In DNA form, the CDR3 reads TGTGCCAGCAGTTTCGGACTAGTCGTCAATGAGCAGTTCTTC.

This clonotype was detected many times. The CDR3 DNA is TGTGCCAGCAGTTCCCAGGACAGAGCCTATGGCTACACCTTC. This sequence encodes CASSSQDRAYGYTF. The gene calls are TRBV28 and TRBJ1-2; D perhaps matches TRBD1 (6 bases). The germline CDR1 and CDR2 sequences are MDHEN and SYDVKM. V lost 4 bases and J 4 bases, leaving 13 bases between the germline ends. This CDR3 has 14 residues.

V is TRBV24-1 and J is TRBJ2-3, with 15 bases that match TRBD2. Germline CDR1 reads KGHDR; CDR2 reads SFDVKD. This CDR3 comprises 17 residues. Germline trimming cut 4 bases from V and 4 bases from J; bases unmatched to any gene: 5. CDR3 amino acids: CATSDSGTSGRPDTQYF. The CDR3 DNA sequence: TGTGCCACCAGTGACTCCGGGACTAGCGGGAGGCCAGATACGCAGTATTTT.

This clonotype was observed many times. The chain combines TRBV20-1 with TRBJ2-5; D may be TRBD2 (5 bases). The CDR3 contains 16 residues. The V gene lost 0 bases and the J gene lost 1 base, with 15 bases spanning the gap. Germline CDR1 DFQATT, CDR2 SNEGSKA (reference sequence). The CDR3 nucleotides are TGCAGTGCTAGAGATTGGGCAGCGGAAATCCAAGAGACCCAGTACTTC. This codes for CSARDWAAEIQETQYF.

This clonotype was seen at least ten times. V gene TRBV29-1 combines with J gene TRBJ2-5; D perhaps matches TRBD2 (5 bases). Per germline, CDR1 SQVTM and CDR2 ANQGSEA. The CDR3 spans 12 residues. Trimming took 3 bases from V and 1 from J, leaving 6 bases between them. CDR3 DNA: TGCAGCGTTGAGAGGGCCCAAGAGACCCAGTACTTC. Translated: CSVERAQETQYF.

As to this clonotype: A much bigger clone sits one base away, suggesting this may be a read error. The chain uses TRBV6-1 and TRBJ2-7; 11 bases are shared with TRBD2. Trimming cost V 5 bases and J 6 bases; bases outside gene matches: 9. The CDR3 contains 15 residues. Per germline, CDR1 MNHNS and CDR2 SASEGT. The CDR3 DNA sequence: TGTGCCAGCAGTCTCAGACTAGCGGGATCAGGCGAGCAGTACTTC. Translated, it gives CASSLRLAGSGEQYF.

This clonotype has a count of ten or more. This rearrangement joins TRBV5-1 to TRBJ2-7, with 7 bases fitting TRBD2. Germline CDR1 is SGHRS and CDR2 is YFSETQ. After removal of 4 bases from V and 4 bases from J, the junction contained 11 bases not matched to a gene. The CDR3 totals 15 residues. The CDR3 DNA is TGCGCCAGCAGCCCCTGGGGGGGGGAAACTTACGAGCAGTACTTC. The encoded protein is CASSPWGGETYEQYF.

The table lists this clonotype with many counts. This chain connects TRBV15 to TRBJ1-2; 10 bases are shared with TRBD1. CDR1 is LNHNV, CDR2 YYDKDF, per germline (reference sequence). The CDR3 contains 16 residues. V trimming: 0 bases; J trimming: 7 bases; junction bases outside the gene matches: 8. The CDR3 bases are TGTGCCACCAGCAGAGATCGGGGGGACAGGGGCGCTGGCTACACCTTC. The encoded protein is CATSRDRGDRGAGYTF.

Concerning this clonotype itself: Just one base apart from a much larger clone, this may be a read error. This chain joins TRBV30 and TRBJ2-5; D gene ambiguous. The germline V gene encodes CDR1 GTSNPN and CDR2 SVGIG (reference sequence). The CDR3 spans 11 residues. DNA for the CDR3: TGTGTCTGGAGTGCCCAAGAGACCCAGTACTTC. It encodes CVWSAQETQYF.

This clonotype was seen at least ten times. The rearrangement uses TRBV6-1 and TRBJ1-2; 7 nucleotides match TRBD1. Looked up from germline, CDR1 is MNHNS and CDR2 is SASEGT. The V gene end was trimmed by 6 bases and the J gene end by 7 bases; junction bases not matched to a gene: 8. CDR3 length: 13 residues. CDR3 nucleotide sequence: TGTGCCAGCAGCGGGACAGCTAAATCTGGCTACACCTTC. It yields the protein CASSGTAKSGYTF.

The rearrangement links TRBV20-1 to TRBJ2-1; the match to TRBD2 covers 15 bases. This CDR3 comprises 13 residues. Germline lookup yields CDR1 DFQATT and CDR2 SNEGSKA (reference sequence). The V segment lost 6 bases and the J segment 12 bases; nucleotides outside the gene matches: 6. CDR3 sequence reads: CSADRGLAGGQFF. The CDR3 region has the DNA TGCAGTGCCGACCGGGGACTAGCGGGAGGGCAGTTCTTC.

V gene TRBV19 combines with J gene TRBJ1-5, with D perhaps matching TRBD1 (5 bases). Between the trimmed V and J ends, which lost 4 bases and 7 bases, there was a span of 11 bases. Per the germline V gene, CDR1 is LNHDA and CDR2 is SQIVND (reference sequence). The CDR3 length is 13 residues. In DNA form, the CDR3 reads TGTGCCAGTAGTAGTGGCAGGGAGCAGCCCCAGCATTTT. Amino acids: CASSSGREQPQHF.

At least ten counts were recorded for this clonotype. The chain has TRBV27 and TRBJ2-7; TRBD2 matches at 10 bases. V trimming: 6 bases; J trimming: 2 bases; junction bases outside the gene matches: 4. The length of the CDR3 is 14 residues. Germline values: CDR1 MNHEY, CDR2 SMNVEV (reference sequence). Written as DNA, the CDR3 is TGTGCCAGCAGACTTACTAGCGGGACCTACGAGCAGTACTTC. Amino acids: CASRLTSGTYEQYF.

This clonotype showed up many times. The CDR3 coding sequence is TGTGCCAGCAGTTTTACAGGCTCGGAGGAGCTGTTTTTT. Translated: CASSFTGSEELFF. The chain couples TRBV12-3 or TRBV12-4 to TRBJ2-2, with D perhaps matching TRBD1 (5 bases). The CDR3 is 13 residues long. V lost 3 bases, J lost 10 bases, and 12 bases lay in between.

Details on this clonotype: This sequence may be a read error, since a much larger clone differs from it by one base. This rearrangement joins TRBV27 to TRBJ2-7; D is perhaps TRBD2 (6 bases). CDR1 is MNHEY and CDR2 is SMNVEV in the germline V gene (reference sequence). This CDR3 region has 13 residues. Here the CDR3 DNA reads TGTGCCAGCAGTGCAGCGGGCGGCTACGAGCAGTGCTTC. Its translation: CASSAAGGYEQCF.

This clonotype has more than one count but fewer than ten. V usage is TRBV30 and J usage is TRBJ2-7; 12 bases agree with TRBD2. Germline lookup yields CDR1 GTSNPN and CDR2 SVGIG (reference sequence). The CDR3 loop spans 15 amino acids. The ends lost 3 bases at V and 5 bases at J; junction bases unmatched: 8. DNA of the CDR3: TGTGCCTGGAGGGATGGACTAGCGGGATTCCACGAGCAGTACTTC. Amino acids: CAWRDGLAGFHEQYF. The full variable domain, completed using reference TRBV30 and TRBJ2-7, is SQTIHQWPATLVQPVGSPLSLECTVEGTSNPNLYWYRQAAGRGLQLLFYSVGIGQISSEVPQNLSASRPQDRQFILSSKKLLLSDSGFYLCAWRDGLAGFHEQYFGPGTRLTVT.

In this sample, this clonotype turned up many times. Here the CDR3 reads CASSEDGGGYEQYF. The CDR3 nucleotides are TGTGCCAGCAGTGAAGATGGCGGGGGGTACGAGCAGTACTTC. The gene calls are TRBV2 and TRBJ2-7; 8 bases are shared with TRBD2. CDR3 size: 14 residues. The J segment lost 4 bases and the V segment lost 1 base, leaving 3 bases of the junction unmatched. Germline CDR1 is SNHLY and CDR2 is FYNNEI.

This clonotype turned up a few times. The genes are TRBV7-9 and TRBJ1-4; 8 nucleotides match TRBD1. This CDR3 comprises 14 residues. Germline CDR1 is SEHNR and CDR2 is FQNEAQ (reference sequence). After removal of 5 bases from V and 8 bases from J, the junction contained 7 bases not matched to a gene. In DNA form, the CDR3 reads TGTGCCAGCAGCCGGGGACAGGTGGGGGAAAAACTGTTTTTT. Amino acids: CASSRGQVGEKLFF. Supplemented by reference TRBV7-9 and TRBJ1-4, the full variable domain reads DTGVSQNPRHKITKRGQNVTFRCDPISEHNRLYWYRQTLGQGPEFLTYFQNEAQLEKSRLLSDRFSAERPKGSFSTLEIQRTEQGDSAMYLCASSRGQVGEKLFFGSGTQLSVL.

This sequence joins TRBV4-2 and TRBJ2-7, with D possibly being TRBD2 (5 bases). The germline V and J ends were trimmed by 1 base and 3 bases, with 13 bases remaining between them. The CDR3 has 15 residues. CDR1 and CDR2 from the germline V gene are LGHNA and YNFKEQ. The CDR3: CASSQAEGGYYEQYF. The CDR3 DNA follows: TGTGCCAGCAGCCAAGCAGAGGGCGGCTACTACGAGCAGTACTTC.

For this clonotype: Possible read error: a much larger clone is one base away. The gene calls are TRBV2 and TRBJ1-1; weak D call: TRBD1 (5 bases). V lost 5 bases and J lost 1, with 11 bases in between. This CDR3 has 14 amino acids. Germline V lookup: CDR1 SNHLY, CDR2 FYNNEI. CDR3 loop: CASSPGFTNTEAFF. CDR3 DNA sequence: TGTGCCAGCAGTCCAGGGTTCACGAACACTGAAGCTTTCTTT.

This clonotype was seen many times. The V gene is TRBV6-1, the J gene TRBJ2-7, with D perhaps assigned TRBD1 or TRBD2 (5 bases each). This CDR3 comprises 15 residues. The germline gives CDR1 MNHNS, CDR2 SASEGT. V lost 6 bases and J 7 bases, leaving 22 bases between the germline ends. The CDR3 region has the DNA TGTGCCAGCAGCGGGCCCGTGACCGGGACGGGGGAGCAGTACTTC. Translation gives CASSGPVTGTGEQYF.

The chain couples TRBV5-4 to TRBJ2-7; TRBD1 aligns across 11 bases. The CDR3 spans 16 residues. Germline CDR1 is SGHNT and CDR2 is YYREEE (reference sequence). Losses at the gene ends were 4 bases for V and 4 bases for J; bases not matched to a gene: 10. The CDR3 nucleotides read TGTGCCAGCAGCCCTTCCCCCGGACAGGGGGCTTACGAGCAGTACTTC. Amino acids: CASSPSPGQGAYEQYF. The whole variable domain, remainder taken from reference TRBV5-4 and TRBJ2-7, is ETGVTQSPTHLIKTRGQQVTLRCSSQSGHNTVSWYQQALGQGPQFIFQYYREEENGRGNFPPRFSGLQFPNYSSELNVNALELDDSALYLCASSPSPGQGAYEQYFGPGTRLTVT.

This clonotype came up a few times. The V and J genes are TRBV2 and TRBJ1-5; D call uncertain. The CDR3 contains 14 residues. V lost 1 base, J lost 7 bases, and 11 bases lay in between. The germline gives CDR1 SNHLY, CDR2 FYNNEI. The CDR3 nucleotides read TGTGCCAGCAGTGAAGACGGGTATGCCCAGCCCCAGCATTTT. Amino acids: CASSEDGYAQPQHF.

A few counts support this clonotype. The V and J genes are TRBV28 and TRBJ2-7; 11 bases are a match to TRBD1. CDR1 is MDHEN and CDR2 is SYDVKM in the germline V gene. The junction had 21 bases not matched to a gene; V was cut back by 4 bases and J by 7 bases. The CDR3 consists of 19 residues. This CDR3 is CASSSGRYWTGGRRIEQYF. In DNA form, the CDR3 reads TGTGCCAGCAGTTCAGGAAGGTATTGGACAGGGGGCCGGCGAATTGAGCAGTACTTC. The whole variable domain, remainder taken from reference TRBV28 and TRBJ2-7, is DVKVTQSSRYLVKRTGEKVFLECVQDMDHENMFWYRQDPGLGLRLIYFSYDVKMKEKGDIPEGYSVSREKKERFSLILESASTNQTSMYLCASSSGRYWTGGRRIEQYFGPGTRLTVT.